The 25 T cell receptor beta chains below come from one sample, sequenced in a study of cytomegalovirus exposure and HLA in healthy donors. It was with 60 Vbeta and 13 Jbeta primers that the PCR ran. Profiling relied on immunoSEQ multiplex PCR, and the TCRdb table lists in-frame clones only, not all of them. This table holds under 150,000 clones, 78% found once. The sequenced sample was PBMCs. The source of these receptors is a male donor in good health and CMV-seronegative.

The V call is TRBV6-7, the J call TRBJ2-7; 9 nucleotides line up with TRBD1. TRBV6-7 belongs to the ORF category, with a function that is uncertain. V shed 0 bases, J shed 4 bases, and the junction held 10 bases outside the gene matches. This CDR3 comprises 17 residues. DNA of the CDR3: TGTGCCAGCAGTTACTCGAGTCAGGACAGGGGTTTGTACGAGCAGTACTTC. It specifies CASSYSSQDRGLYEQYF.

The chain joins TRBV4-1 to TRBJ1-2; 7 bases are shared with TRBD1. With V trimmed by 4 bases and J by 4 bases, 6 bases remained unmatched. Germline CDR1 reads MGHRA; CDR2 reads YSYEKL. The CDR3 is made up of 14 amino acids. DNA of the CDR3: TGCGCCAGCAGCCCGGCCGGGACAGCCTATGGCTACACCTTC. Translation: CASSPAGTAYGYTF.

In this sample, this clone turned up once. V and J are TRBV6-5 and TRBJ1-1, with 8 bases fitting TRBD1. V lost 6 bases to trimming and J lost 4 bases; unmatched junction nucleotides: 7. Germline V gives CDR1 MNHEY, CDR2 SVGAGI. The CDR3 contains 14 residues. In nucleotides, the CDR3 is TGTGCCAGCAGGCAGACAGGGGAGGTCACTGAAGCTTTCTTT. It translates to CASRQTGEVTEAFF.

Comment on this clone: At one end, the junction sequence differs from germline, possibly due to a read error. Distinct nucleotide sequences in the sample also encode this CDR3. The chain employs TRBV7-9 and TRBJ1-1; D is unclear. This CDR3 contains 12 residues. Germline loops: CDR1 SEHNR, CDR2 FQNEAQ (reference sequence). CDR3: CSSSLSDTEAFF. The CDR3 coding sequence is TGTTCCAGCAGCTTGTCCGACACTGAAGCTTTCTTT.

This clone was found once. The CDR3 region is CASSARGLPEAFF. The CDR3 bases are TGTGCCAGCAGCGCTCGCGGACTTCCTGAAGCTTTCTTT. The chain carries TRBV7-3 and TRBJ1-1, with no clear D. The CDR3 is 13 amino acids. From germline, CDR1 is SGHTA and CDR2 FQGTGA. Trimming took off 5 bases at V and 6 bases at J, with 13 bases between the two ends. Full variable domain (remainder filled in from reference TRBV7-3 and TRBJ1-1): GAGVSQTPSNKVTEKGKYVELRCDPISGHTALYWYRQSLGQGPEFLIYFQGTGAADDSGLPNDRFFAVRPEGSVSTLKIQRTERGDSAVYLCASSARGLPEAFFGQGTRLTVV.

V gene TRBV25-1 combines with J gene TRBJ1-4; the D is unclear. Trimming cost V 6 bases and J 5 bases, with 10 bases left between them. Looked up from germline, CDR1 is MGHDK and CDR2 is SYGVNS. CDR3 size: 13 residues. DNA for the CDR3: TGTGCCAGCAGCCGACAAAGAAATGAAAAACTGTTTTTT. It encodes CASSRQRNEKLFF. Full variable domain (rest looked up from reference TRBV25-1 and TRBJ1-4): EADIYQTPRYLVIGTGKKITLECSQTMGHDKMYWYQQDPGMELHLIHYSYGVNSTEKGDLSSESTVSRIRTEHFPLTLESARPSHTSQYLCASSRQRNEKLFFGSGTQLSVL.

V usage is TRBV9 and J usage is TRBJ2-3; D is perhaps TRBD2 (6 bases). V dropped 4 bases and J dropped 3 bases, with 15 bases sitting between them. CDR3 size: 15 residues. Germline CDR1 reads SGDLS; CDR2 reads YYNGEE. The CDR3 DNA reads TGTGCCAGCAGCCCGCGGGGAATCAATACAGATACGCAGTATTTT. This encodes CASSPRGINTDTQYF.

This chain connects TRBV19 to TRBJ1-5; TRBD1 might be the D (5 bases). The CDR3 has 15 residues. Trimming pared 4 bases from V and 3 bases from J, leaving 13 bases between. Per germline, CDR1 LNHDA and CDR2 SQIVND (reference sequence). CDR3 in DNA: TGTGCCAGTAGTAGGGACGGAGGGACCAATCAGCCCCAGCATTTT. This codes for CASSRDGGTNQPQHF.

The V gene is TRBV5-4, the J gene TRBJ2-5, with 10 bases matching TRBD2. The germline V gene has CDR1 SGHNT and CDR2 YYREEE (reference sequence). The trim removed 1 base at V and 4 bases at J, leaving 4 bases unmatched. The CDR3 is made up of 15 amino acids. CDR3 residues: CASSLSSGGGETQYF. The DNA of the CDR3 is TGTGCCAGCAGCTTGTCTAGCGGGGGTGGAGAGACCCAGTACTTC.

The V and J genes are TRBV7-8 and TRBJ2-1; tentatively, D is TRBD2 (6 bases). V gave up 5 bases and J gave up 8 bases, with 16 bases separating them. Germline V gives CDR1 SGHVS, CDR2 FQNEAQ. This CDR3 is 14 amino acids long. Written as DNA, the CDR3 is TGTGCCAGCAGCCCTAGCCGGGACTTCCATGAGCAGTTCTTC. Protein product: CASSPSRDFHEQFF.

This chain links TRBV9 with TRBJ2-7, with D possibly being TRBD2 (5 bases). The CDR3 length is 15 residues. Germline V CDR1 and CDR2: SGDLS, YYNGEE. V was cut by 2 bases and J by 0 bases, with 12 bases left in between. CDR3 nucleotide sequence: TGTGCCAGCAGCGTCGCTAGCTCAAGCTCCTACGAGCAGTACTTC. Protein: CASSVASSSSYEQYF.

CDR3 amino acids: CASSLDGGRNEQFF. In nucleotides, the CDR3 is TGTGCCAGCAGCTTGGATGGGGGCCGGAATGAGCAGTTCTTC. The chain uses TRBV7-3 and TRBJ2-1, with D possibly being TRBD1 (6 bases). The CDR3 has 14 amino acids. The germline CDR1 and CDR2 sequences are SGHTA and FQGTGA. Trimming took 3 bases from V and 7 from J, leaving 13 bases between them.

The V call is TRBV7-8, the J call TRBJ2-7; TRBD1 is a possible D gene (7 bases). The CDR3 covers 17 residues. The V and J ends lost 6 bases and 2 bases respectively, with 23 bases between them. CDR1 is SGHVS, CDR2 FQNEAQ, per germline. As DNA, the CDR3 is TGTGCCAGCAGTGAACTGTGGGGGGACAGTTTGGCCTACGAGCAGTACTTC. It codes for CASSELWGDSLAYEQYF.

This rearrangement joins TRBV6-5 to TRBJ1-5, with 9 bases matching TRBD1. V dropped 8 bases and J dropped 6; count of bases not matched to a gene: 11. Germline CDR1 and CDR2: MNHEY and SVGAGI. This CDR3 contains 15 residues. CDR3 protein: CASAERQGVGQPQHF. For the CDR3, the DNA is TGTGCCAGCGCAGAGCGACAGGGGGTAGGTCAGCCCCAGCATTTT.

V gene TRBV5-4 combines with J gene TRBJ2-2; 12 nucleotides match TRBD2. The V gene's germline CDR1 is SGHNT and CDR2 YYREEE (reference sequence). This CDR3 is 17 amino acids long. Trimming removed 4 bases from V and 1 base from J; junction bases left unmatched: 5. CDR3 loop: CASSLGLAGMNTGELFF. The DNA for the CDR3 is TGTGCCAGCAGCCTAGGACTAGCGGGGATGAACACCGGGGAGCTGTTTTTT.

This clone has a handful of counts. This chain links TRBV13 with TRBJ2-7, with 10 bases identical to TRBD2. V dropped 2 bases and J dropped 3; count of bases not matched to a gene: 1. The CDR3 runs to 14 residues. Germline V gives CDR1 PRHDT, CDR2 FYEKMQ (reference sequence). CDR3 in amino acids: CASSLSGRVYEQYF. CDR3 DNA sequence: TGTGCCAGCAGCTTAAGCGGGAGGGTCTACGAGCAGTACTTC.

The chain joins TRBV2 to TRBJ2-2; D not certain. Germline V gives CDR1 SNHLY, CDR2 FYNNEI. Trimming removed 5 bases from V and 7 bases from J, with 11 bases in between. The CDR3 is 13 amino acids. This CDR3 reads CASSTSRGGELFF. In DNA, the CDR3 is TGTGCCAGCAGTACTTCCCGCGGCGGGGAGCTGTTTTTT.

The V call is TRBV9, the J call TRBJ1-1; D possibly corresponds to TRBD1 (6 bases). This CDR3 is built from 14 residues. The germline CDR1 and CDR2 sequences are SGDLS and YYNGEE. V dropped 0 bases and J dropped 4 bases, with 10 bases sitting between them. CDR3 amino acids: CASSVAPRGTEAFF. CDR3 DNA sequence: TGTGCCAGCAGCGTAGCTCCCAGGGGCACTGAAGCTTTCTTT.

The genes are TRBV7-2 and TRBJ2-5, with TRBD2 matching over 7 bases. The J call may be in error: the DNA end matches TRBJ2-7 better. CDR1 and CDR2 (germline): SGHTA, FQGNSA. The CDR3 is 15 amino acids. Here the CDR3 DNA reads TGTGCCAGCAGCTTACCCCAGCGGGGCCTCTACGAGCAGTACTTC. Protein product: CASSLPQRGLYEQYF.

The table lists this clone with a count of one. The chain recombines TRBV6-5 with TRBJ2-1; perhaps TRBD2 as D (5 bases). The germline gives CDR1 MNHEY, CDR2 SVGAGI. This CDR3 has 15 residues. V was cut by 5 bases and J by 10 bases, with 21 bases left in between. The DNA of the CDR3 is TGTGCCAGCAGTCGCCCTACGAGGGCCCCTCAGGAGCAGTTCTTC. This codes for CASSRPTRAPQEQFF.

The gene calls are TRBV6-5 and TRBJ2-7; 7 nucleotides agree with TRBD1. V lost 0 bases, J lost 3 bases, and 5 bases stayed unmatched. The length of the CDR3 is 15 residues. CDR1 is MNHEY, CDR2 SVGAGI, per germline. CDR3 loop: CASSYSTGAIYEQYF. The CDR3 nucleotides read TGTGCCAGCAGTTACTCTACAGGGGCAATCTACGAGCAGTACTTC.

This clone was observed once. The chain couples TRBV5-4 to TRBJ2-5, with D possibly matching TRBD2 (6 bases). This CDR3 comprises 15 residues. Per germline, CDR1 SGHNT and CDR2 YYREEE (reference sequence). With 2 bases removed from V and 5 bases from J, the gap between germline ends came to 16 bases. This chain's CDR3 is CASSFGLGEAETQYF. Here the CDR3 DNA reads TGTGCCAGCAGCTTTGGGCTGGGGGAGGCGGAGACCCAGTACTTC.

The chain is built from TRBV6-6 and TRBJ2-7; no reliable D call. The CDR3 length is 15 residues. Germline CDR1 is MNHNY and CDR2 is SVGAGI (reference sequence). With 2 bases removed from V and 4 bases from J, the gap between germline ends came to 15 bases. CDR3 region: CASSYPESQWYEQYF. CDR3 nucleotides: TGTGCCAGCAGTTACCCCGAGAGTCAATGGTACGAGCAGTACTTC.

J is TRBJ1-1 and V is TRBV5-1, with D maybe TRBD1 (6 bases). Germline V gene sequence: CDR1 SGHRS, CDR2 YFSETQ. The length of the CDR3 is 15 residues. Trimming took 4 bases from V and 1 from J, leaving 14 bases between them. This chain's CDR3 is CASSPGDTTNTEAFF. DNA for the CDR3: TGCGCCAGCAGCCCAGGGGACACGACGAACACTGAAGCTTTCTTT.

The gene calls are TRBV7-8 and TRBJ2-5, with D maybe TRBD2 (5 bases). The germline V and J ends were trimmed by 5 bases and 4 bases, with 11 bases remaining between them. Per germline, CDR1 SGHVS and CDR2 FQNEAQ. The CDR3 extends over 13 amino acids. The DNA for the CDR3 is TGTGCCAGCAGCACGGGGAGCCGAGAGACCCAGTACTTC. The encoded protein is CASSTGSRETQYF. Based on the CDR3 plus reference TRBV7-8 and TRBJ2-5, the full variable domain is GAGVSQSPRYKVAKRGQDVALRCDPISGHVSLFWYQQALGQGPEFLTYFQNEAQLDKSGLPSDRFFAERPEGSVSTLKIQRTQQEDSAVYLCASSTGSRETQYFGPGTRLLVL.